This passage covers 17 T cell receptor beta chains from one sample sequenced in a study of blood T cell repertoires in COVID-19. Data came from immunoSEQ multiplex PCR; TCRdb stores just in-frame clones and leaves some out. The table lists about 240,000 clones, roughly 86% of them singletons. Sequencing input: peripheral blood. The receptors shown here come from a woman in her 30s with acute or convalescent COVID-19.

The rearrangement uses TRBV6-5 and TRBJ2-7; the match to TRBD2 covers 7 bases. This CDR3 region has 13 residues. The J segment lost 6 bases and the V segment lost 5 bases, leaving 7 bases of the junction unmatched. Germline values: CDR1 MNHEY, CDR2 SVGAGI. CDR3 nucleotides: TGTGCCAGCAGTACTGGGGGGGTCCTCGAGCAGTACTTC. Its protein is CASSTGGVLEQYF.

V gene TRBV7-6 combines with J gene TRBJ1-5, with D possibly matching TRBD1 (6 bases). The V gene's germline CDR1 is SGHVS and CDR2 FNYEAQ. V was pared by 5 bases and J by 5 bases, with 19 bases between. The CDR3 spans 16 residues. The CDR3 bases are TGTGCCAGCAGCCCATATGTGGGGGCGGCGGATCAGCCCCAGCATTTT. Translated, it gives CASSPYVGAADQPQHF.

This sequence joins TRBV19 and TRBJ1-2; D not certain. The V gene's germline CDR1 is LNHDA and CDR2 SQIVND (reference sequence). V was clipped by 1 base and J by 2 bases, with 14 bases between them. This CDR3 spans 16 amino acids. The CDR3 sequence: CASSIGGQPRNYGYTF. CDR3 coding DNA: TGTGCCAGTAGTATAGGTGGGCAGCCTCGGAACTATGGCTACACCTTC.

This chain uses TRBV4-1 with TRBJ2-7; TRBD2 is a possible D gene (6 bases). The V end was cut by 1 base, the J end by 3 bases, with 10 bases between. Germline V gene data show CDR1 as MGHRA and CDR2 as YSYEKL. This CDR3 has 14 residues. CDR3 amino acids: CASSQVSGDYEQYF. CDR3 in DNA: TGCGCCAGCAGCCAAGTATCGGGAGACTACGAGCAGTACTTC.

The V call is TRBV5-1, the J call TRBJ1-1; 7 nucleotides align to TRBD1. Germline loops: CDR1 SGHRS, CDR2 YFSETQ. Trimming took 0 bases from V and 5 from J; bases not matched to a gene: 4. The CDR3 length is 14 residues. DNA for the CDR3: TGCGCCAGCAGCTTGGCAGGGGGAAGGACTGAAGCTTTCTTT. This gives the protein CASSLAGGRTEAFF.

J is TRBJ2-7 and V is TRBV7-2; 9 nucleotides agree with TRBD2. The V and J ends lost 5 bases and 5 bases, in that order; junction bases with no gene match: 10. Germline V lookup: CDR1 SGHTA, CDR2 FQGNSA. The CDR3 consists of 15 residues. DNA for the CDR3: TGTGCCAGCAGCCGCGCTAGCGGGGTTTTGAACGAGCAGTACTTC. Translation: CASSRASGVLNEQYF.

This chain joins TRBV30 and TRBJ2-7; 13 nucleotides agree with TRBD2. V was clipped by 2 bases and J by 5 bases; unmatched bases: 6. Germline V CDR1 and CDR2: GTSNPN, SVGIG (reference sequence). The CDR3 is 15 residues long. The CDR3 DNA is TGTGCCTGGAGTTCTGGACTAGCGGGAGTCGACGAGCAGTACTTC. This sequence encodes CAWSSGLAGVDEQYF.

The V call is TRBV30, the J call TRBJ2-7, with a tentative D call TRBD2 (5 bases). The CDR3 totals 15 residues. Per the germline V gene, CDR1 is GTSNPN and CDR2 is SVGIG (reference sequence). The V and J ends lost 1 base and 1 base respectively, with 14 bases between them. As DNA, the CDR3 is TGTGCCTGGAGTGCACCCGGACTGGCATCCTACGAGCAGTACTTC. Protein: CAWSAPGLASYEQYF. Full variable domain (rest looked up from reference TRBV30 and TRBJ2-7): SQTIHQWPATLVQPVGSPLSLECTVEGTSNPNLYWYRQAAGRGLQLLFYSVGIGQISSEVPQNLSASRPQDRQFILSSKKLLLSDSGFYLCAWSAPGLASYEQYFGPGTRLTVT.

V usage is TRBV9 and J usage is TRBJ2-1, with a weak D call TRBD2 (6 bases). The V and J ends lost 4 bases and 5 bases respectively, with 16 bases between them. The CDR3 consists of 15 residues. CDR1 and CDR2 (germline): SGDLS, YYNGEE. The CDR3: CASSRSGTAHNEQFF. The CDR3 DNA reads TGTGCCAGCAGCCGTTCCGGGACTGCTCACAATGAGCAGTTCTTC. The full variable domain, its missing parts supplied by reference TRBV9 and TRBJ2-1, is DSGVTQTPKHLITATGQRVTLRCSPRSGDLSVYWYQQSLDQGLQFLIQYYNGEERAKGNILERFSAQQFPDLHSELNLSSLELGDSALYFCASSRSGTAHNEQFFGPGTRLTVL.

V and J are TRBV30 and TRBJ1-4; 8 bases map to TRBD1. The CDR3 length is 16 residues. Germline V CDR1 and CDR2: GTSNPN, SVGIG (reference sequence). Germline trimming cut 0 bases from V and 1 base from J; bases unmatched to any gene: 4. The CDR3 loop is CAWSVRTGLTNEKLFF. DNA of the CDR3: TGTGCCTGGAGTGTACGGACAGGGTTAACTAATGAAAAACTGTTTTTT.

Remarks on this clone: Its ends do not fully match the called genes, so a read error is possible. This chain connects TRBV30 to TRBJ2-4, with D perhaps matching TRBD1 (6 bases). The CDR3 sequence is 11 residues long. Germline-derived CDR1 and CDR2 are GTSNPN and SVGIG (reference sequence). CDR3 sequence (DNA): TGTGCCTGGAGTGTTTTGGGGGCTACCACCTTC. Protein: CAWSVLGATTF.

This rearrangement joins TRBV10-3 to TRBJ2-7, with D unclear. The CDR3 is 15 amino acids. V was clipped by 0 bases and J by 4 bases, with 13 bases between them. CDR1 is ENHRY, CDR2 SYGVKD, per germline. The DNA for the CDR3 is TGTGCCATCAGTGAGTCGTTTGTAGCCGATTACGAGCAGTACTTC. Translating it yields CAISESFVADYEQYF.

This chain connects TRBV5-6 to TRBJ2-7; 10 nucleotides line up with TRBD2. The length of the CDR3 is 15 residues. CDR1 and CDR2 from the germline V gene are SGHDT and YYEEEE. Unmatched junction bases numbered 10, after V lost 6 bases and J lost 4 bases. CDR3 nucleotides: TGTGCCAGCACTGGCCTTAGCGGGAGGCGGTACGAGCAGTACTTC. Translated, it gives CASTGLSGRRYEQYF.

This clone was picked up many times. The chain recombines TRBV4-1 with TRBJ1-1; D is uncertain. CDR3 length: 14 residues. CDR1 MGHRA and CDR2 YSYEKL come from the germline V gene. V was cut by 5 bases and J by 7 bases, with 17 bases left in between. As DNA, the CDR3 is TGCGCCAGCAGCTACGCAGCGGGGTACGATGAAGCTTTCTTT. Its translation is CASSYAAGYDEAFF.

The chain carries TRBV30 and TRBJ2-7; 7 positions match TRBD1. The CDR3 spans 15 residues. Germline loops: CDR1 GTSNPN, CDR2 SVGIG (reference sequence). V lost 2 bases, J lost 2 bases, and 9 bases stayed unmatched. CDR3 amino acids: CAWSNDREKAYEQYF. CDR3 in DNA: TGTGCCTGGAGTAACGACAGGGAGAAAGCCTACGAGCAGTACTTC.

This clone was found a few times. The CDR3 DNA sequence: TGCGCCAGCAGCCAAGAAGGGGGGGACTCCTATGGCTACACCTTC. Amino acid sequence: CASSQEGGDSYGYTF. The genes are TRBV4-3 and TRBJ1-2, with D perhaps matching TRBD1 (6 bases). The CDR3 length is 15 residues. CDR1 LGHNA and CDR2 YSLEER come from the germline V gene. Between the trimmed V and J ends, which lost 0 bases and 4 bases, there was a span of 12 bases.

V is TRBV6-2 or TRBV6-3 and J is TRBJ1-5; 9 bases align to TRBD1. V dropped 5 bases and J dropped 9; count of bases not matched to a gene: 8. The CDR3 has 14 residues. CDR1 and CDR2 from the germline V gene are MNHEY and SVGEGT. The CDR3 sequence is CASSKWDRDPPQHF. CDR3 nucleotides: TGTGCCAGCAGTAAATGGGACAGGGACCCGCCCCAGCATTTT.